The 26 T cell receptor beta chains given below trace back to one sample, sequenced in a study of OX40 agonist ivuxolimab in advanced cancers. Profiled with immunoSEQ multiplex PCR; TCRdb holds only in-frame clones, not every one. The table has 56,000 or so clones, 80% to 85% seen once. The sequencing here drew on CD4+ or CD8+ T cells sorted from blood, taken in a trial of the OX40 agonist ivuxolimab. All receptors derive from an adult with an advanced solid tumor such as melanoma, head and neck, liver or kidney cancer.

This clone was counted between two and nine times. The CDR3 bases are TGTGCCAGCTCTCCAGGGACAGGGGGCTTTATTGAGACCCAGTACTTC. It is translated as CASSPGTGGFIETQYF. The genes are TRBV18 and TRBJ2-5, with 12 bases fitting TRBD1. The CDR3 length is 16 residues. CDR1 is KGHSH and CDR2 is LQKENI in the germline V gene. Trimming cost V 6 bases and J 5 bases; bases outside gene matches: 10. Together with reference TRBV18 and TRBJ2-5, the CDR3 gives the full variable domain: NAGVMQNPRHLVRRRGQEARLRCSPMKGHSHVYWYRQLPEEGLKFMVYLQKENIIDESGMPKERFSAEFPKEGPSILRIQQVVRGDSAAYFCASSPGTGGFIETQYFGPGTRLLVL.

The rearrangement links TRBV9 to TRBJ1-2; weak D call: TRBD1 (5 bases). The CDR3 runs to 16 residues. Germline V CDR1 and CDR2: SGDLS, YYNGEE. V was pared by 4 bases and J by 2 bases, with 18 bases between. The CDR3 spells CASSRGGPSKNYGYTF. DNA of the CDR3: TGTGCCAGCAGCCGCGGGGGACCCTCAAAAAACTATGGCTACACCTTC.

The rearrangement joins TRBV5-5 to TRBJ2-7; D might be TRBD1 (6 bases). Germline V gives CDR1 SGHKS, CDR2 YYEKEE (reference sequence). The CDR3 contains 13 residues. The V and J ends lost 2 bases and 3 bases respectively, with 9 bases between them. The CDR3: CASSLRQDYEQYF. CDR3 DNA: TGTGCCAGCAGCTTAAGACAGGACTACGAGCAGTACTTC.

The chain combines TRBV7-9 with TRBJ2-1; D remains ambiguous. In germline, CDR1 is SEHNR, CDR2 FQNEAQ (reference sequence). Trimming stripped 2 bases from V and 1 base from J, with 18 bases between. CDR3 length equals 18 residues. The CDR3 DNA reads TGTGCCAGCAGCTTAATCAATTTGGGCAGGCTGTCCTACAATGAGCAGTTCTTC. It specifies CASSLINLGRLSYNEQFF.

This sequence joins TRBV6-4 and TRBJ1-1; D ambiguous. Germline assignment: CDR1 MRHNA and CDR2 SNTAGT. Trimming cost V 2 bases and J 7 bases, with 11 bases left between them. This CDR3 comprises 13 residues. This CDR3 reads CASSDQKGDEAFF. The CDR3 DNA is TGTGCCAGCAGTGACCAAAAGGGCGATGAAGCTTTCTTT.

Only a few counts were recorded for this clone. In nucleotides, the CDR3 is TGTGCCAGTAGTACTCAGGGTTTTGGAAACACCATATATTTT. It codes for CASSTQGFGNTIYF. The V gene is TRBV19, the J gene TRBJ1-3; D is possibly TRBD1 (5 bases). CDR3 length equals 14 residues. V was clipped by 4 bases and J by 3 bases, with 10 bases between them. The V gene's germline CDR1 is LNHDA and CDR2 SQIVND (reference sequence).

V and J are TRBV30 and TRBJ2-7, with D tentatively TRBD1 (6 bases). The CDR3 extends over 12 amino acids. Trimming took off 4 bases at V and 2 bases at J, with 9 bases between the two ends. From germline, CDR1 is GTSNPN and CDR2 SVGIG (reference sequence). CDR3 bases: TGTGCCTGGACAGGGGTCCCCTACGAGCAGTACTTC. This gives the protein CAWTGVPYEQYF. The full variable domain, completed using reference TRBV30 and TRBJ2-7, is SQTIHQWPATLVQPVGSPLSLECTVEGTSNPNLYWYRQAAGRGLQLLFYSVGIGQISSEVPQNLSASRPQDRQFILSSKKLLLSDSGFYLCAWTGVPYEQYFGPGTRLTVT.

The chain uses TRBV9 and TRBJ2-7, with no clear D. V lost 4 bases and J lost 2, with 13 bases in between. The CDR3 runs 14 residues. CDR1 SGDLS and CDR2 YYNGEE come from the germline V gene. The CDR3 sequence: CASSPTGFPYEQYF. CDR3 in DNA: TGTGCCAGCAGCCCCACCGGGTTTCCCTACGAGCAGTACTTC. The full variable domain, in which reference TRBV9 and TRBJ2-7 provide the parts outside the CDR3, is DSGVTQTPKHLITATGQRVTLRCSPRSGDLSVYWYQQSLDQGLQFLIQYYNGEERAKGNILERFSAQQFPDLHSELNLSSLELGDSALYFCASSPTGFPYEQYFGPGTRLTVT.

V usage is TRBV30 and J usage is TRBJ2-5; 9 bases are shared with TRBD1. Per germline, CDR1 GTSNPN and CDR2 SVGIG (reference sequence). The CDR3 contains 15 residues. V gave up 3 bases and J gave up 2 bases; unmatched junction bases: 7. CDR3 sequence: CAWSETGGTQETQYF. The CDR3 DNA follows: TGTGCCTGGAGCGAGACAGGGGGGACGCAAGAGACCCAGTACTTC. Supplemented by reference TRBV30 and TRBJ2-5, the full variable domain reads SQTIHQWPATLVQPVGSPLSLECTVEGTSNPNLYWYRQAAGRGLQLLFYSVGIGQISSEVPQNLSASRPQDRQFILSSKKLLLSDSGFYLCAWSETGGTQETQYFGPGTRLLVL.

The gene calls are TRBV7-9 and TRBJ2-2, with TRBD1 identical over 9 bases. The junction had 2 bases not matched to a gene; V was cut back by 6 bases and J by 3 bases. Germline V lookup: CDR1 SEHNR, CDR2 FQNEAQ (reference sequence). The CDR3 length is 14 residues. The CDR3 DNA sequence: TGTGCCAGCAGTTGGGACAGGGACACCGGGGAGCTGTTTTTT. This encodes CASSWDRDTGELFF.

The gene calls are TRBV12-5 and TRBJ2-5; 8 bases agree with TRBD1. The CDR3 consists of 13 residues. V was clipped by 6 bases and J by 5 bases; unmatched bases: 5. Germline assignment: CDR1 LGHNT and CDR2 FRNRAP. The CDR3 region has the DNA TGTGCTAGTGGCGGACAGGGCGAGGAGACCCAGTACTTC. Its protein product is CASGGQGEETQYF. Looking up the rest from reference TRBV12-5 and TRBJ2-5 gives the full variable domain: DARVTQTPRHKVTEMGQEVTMRCQPILGHNTVFWYRQTMMQGLELLAYFRNRAPLDDSGMPKDRFSAEMPDATLATLKIQPSEPRDSAVYFCASGGQGEETQYFGPGTRLLVL.

This chain connects TRBV7-6 to TRBJ2-3; 14 bases are a match to TRBD2. CDR3 length equals 16 residues. Germline CDR1 is SGHVS and CDR2 is FNYEAQ. Trimming at V came to 5 bases and at J to 5 bases, leaving 6 bases not matched to a gene. The CDR3 sequence: CASSPRLAGGQDTQYF. In DNA, the CDR3 is TGTGCCAGCAGCCCCCGACTAGCGGGGGGGCAAGATACGCAGTATTTT.

The chain combines TRBV7-9 with TRBJ2-3; maybe TRBD2 (5 bases). The V gene lost 5 bases and the J gene lost 1 base, with 13 bases spanning the gap. The CDR3 length is 15 residues. The V gene's germline CDR1 is SEHNR and CDR2 FQNEAQ (reference sequence). The DNA for the CDR3 is TGTGCCAGCAGCCCCCGGGGAGAGCGCACAGATACGCAGTATTTT. Protein product: CASSPRGERTDTQYF.

The V and J genes are TRBV13 and TRBJ1-2, with D possibly TRBD1 on 6 matching bases. Germline V gene sequence: CDR1 PRHDT, CDR2 FYEKMQ (reference sequence). V was cut by 3 bases and J by 3 bases, with 14 bases left in between. CDR3 length equals 15 residues. CDR3 loop: CASSLRQDVYYGYTF. In DNA, the CDR3 is TGTGCCAGCAGCTTGCGACAGGACGTATACTATGGCTACACCTTC.

V usage is TRBV4-1 and J usage is TRBJ1-4; TRBD1 agrees at 7 bases. V dropped 4 bases and J dropped 8; count of bases not matched to a gene: 13. CDR3 length equals 16 residues. The germline CDR1 and CDR2 sequences are MGHRA and YSYEKL. Here the CDR3 DNA reads TGCGCCAGCAGCCCAGAATTGGGGCAGGGGGACGAAAAACTGTTTTTT. Translating gives CASSPELGQGDEKLFF.

J is TRBJ2-5 and V is TRBV14; 7 nucleotides line up with TRBD1. CDR1 is SGHDN and CDR2 is FVKESK in the germline V gene. The CDR3 has 13 residues. The V gene end was trimmed by 3 bases and the J gene end by 7 bases; junction bases not matched to a gene: 5. The CDR3 region has the DNA TGTGCCAGCAGCCAGACAGGGTCAATGACCCAGTACTTC. It is translated as CASSQTGSMTQYF.

The V gene is TRBV6-6, the J gene TRBJ1-6, with 8 nucleotides matching TRBD1. J was trimmed by 9 bases and V by 0 bases; bases with no gene match: 1. This CDR3 is built from 14 residues. Germline V gives CDR1 MNHNY, CDR2 SVGAGI (reference sequence). Here the CDR3 reads CASSYSTGGSPLHF. CDR3 sequence (DNA): TGTGCCAGCAGTTACTCAACAGGGGGTTCACCCCTCCACTTT.

The chain uses TRBV7-9 and TRBJ2-2, with D uncertain. The CDR3 spans 14 residues. V lost 5 bases and J 4 bases, leaving 11 bases between the germline ends. Per germline, CDR1 SEHNR and CDR2 FQNEAQ (reference sequence). The CDR3 coding sequence is TGTGCCAGCAGCCAGACGGCAGTCACCGGGGAGCTGTTTTTT. Translated, it gives CASSQTAVTGELFF.

The genes are TRBV5-6 and TRBJ2-5, with 11 bases fitting TRBD2. The CDR3 runs 16 residues. Germline V gene lookup returns CDR1 SGHDT and CDR2 YYEEEE. J was trimmed by 1 base and V by 5 bases; bases with no gene match: 7. The DNA of the CDR3 is TGTGCCAGCAGTCTGAGACTAGCGGGGCCCCAAGAGACCCAGTACTTC. Translated, it gives CASSLRLAGPQETQYF.

The chain employs TRBV5-1 and TRBJ2-5, with TRBD1 matching over 9 bases. The germline CDR1 and CDR2 sequences are SGHRS and YFSETQ. The junction had 0 bases not matched to a gene; V was cut back by 7 bases and J by 2 bases. The CDR3 contains 12 residues. CDR3 sequence: CASGQGQETQYF. As DNA, the CDR3 is TGCGCCAGCGGACAGGGGCAAGAGACCCAGTACTTC.

In regard to this clone: In the same sample, other DNA sequences code for this CDR3. The chain couples TRBV18 to TRBJ1-5; D is unclear. The CDR3 sequence is 13 residues long. From germline, CDR1 is KGHSH and CDR2 LQKENI. With 2 bases removed from V and 5 bases from J, the gap between germline ends came to 7 bases. The CDR3 loop is CASSPGRDQPQHF. The CDR3 DNA reads TGTGCCAGCTCACCAGGGCGTGATCAGCCCCAGCATTTT.

The chain employs TRBV7-6 and TRBJ2-5; TRBD2 is a possible D gene (5 bases). The V and J ends lost 1 base and 4 bases respectively, with 13 bases between them. The germline CDR1 and CDR2 sequences are SGHVS and FNYEAQ. CDR3 length equals 15 residues. In nucleotides, the CDR3 is TGTGCCAGCAGCTTAGGGCTCGGAGAGGGAGAGACCCAGTACTTC. Protein: CASSLGLGEGETQYF.

The chain recombines TRBV4-3 with TRBJ2-5; D may be TRBD1 or TRBD2 (5 bases each). The V and J ends lost 0 bases and 4 bases respectively, with 15 bases between them. Germline CDR1 reads LGHNA; CDR2 reads YSLEER. The CDR3 is made up of 16 amino acids. CDR3 sequence (DNA): TGCGCCAGCAGCCAAGAAGTACGACGGGACGGAGAGACCCAGTACTTC. Translated: CASSQEVRRDGETQYF.

The chain is built from TRBV4-1 and TRBJ2-5, with 8 bases matching TRBD2. Trimming at V came to 4 bases and at J to 5 bases, leaving 9 bases not matched to a gene. CDR3 length: 15 amino acids. The V gene's germline CDR1 is MGHRA and CDR2 YSYEKL. The CDR3 nucleotides are TGCGCCAGCAGCCTTTGGACGACGGGGGGGGAGACCCAGTACTTC. This sequence encodes CASSLWTTGGETQYF.

The J gene is TRBJ2-6, the V gene TRBV5-1, with unresolved D. This CDR3 has 17 amino acids. Per the germline V gene, CDR1 is SGHRS and CDR2 is YFSETQ. V was pared by 0 bases and J by 4 bases, with 14 bases between. The CDR3 DNA follows: TGCGCCAGCAGCTTGGCGTCAGGCGGAGCCGGGGCCAACGTCCTGACTTTC. Translated, it gives CASSLASGGAGANVLTF.

The chain uses TRBV5-5 and TRBJ2-7; TRBD1 matches 7 bases. Trimming cost V 6 bases and J 0 bases; bases outside gene matches: 12. The CDR3 is made up of 16 amino acids. The germline V gene encodes CDR1 SGHKS and CDR2 YYEKEE (reference sequence). Here the CDR3 DNA reads TGTGCCAGCACCACATACCCCGGGACAGCCTCCTACGAGCAGTACTTC. Its translation is CASTTYPGTASYEQYF.